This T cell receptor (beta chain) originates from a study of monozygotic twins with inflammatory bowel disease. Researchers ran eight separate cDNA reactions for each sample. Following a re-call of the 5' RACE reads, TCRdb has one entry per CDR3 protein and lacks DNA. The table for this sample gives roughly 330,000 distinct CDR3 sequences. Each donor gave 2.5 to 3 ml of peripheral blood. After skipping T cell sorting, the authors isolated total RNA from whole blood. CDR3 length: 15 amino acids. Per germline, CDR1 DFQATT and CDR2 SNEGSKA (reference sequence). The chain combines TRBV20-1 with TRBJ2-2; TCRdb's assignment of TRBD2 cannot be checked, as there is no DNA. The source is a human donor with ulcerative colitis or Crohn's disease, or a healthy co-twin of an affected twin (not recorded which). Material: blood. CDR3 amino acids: CSVKDSKGVTGELFF.